The 26 T cell receptor beta chains presented below share a single source sample, sequenced in a study of human T cells and chemical hapten exposure (dated by TCRdb to about 2021). The sample's time point, from its label and the paper: healthy volunteer bleed at 6 weeks. Total RNA was isolated from unfractionated whole blood collected in Tempus Blood RNA tubes. The library was made by RACE. Sequencing was carried out with a NextSeq 500. Starting from the raw public reads, TCRdb applied fastp trimming at Q25, assembled clones with MiXCR and retained in-frame beta chains. Entries that share a CDR3 protein sequence are merged under the most common genes and DNA. The table for this sample lists approximately 79,000 distinct CDR3 sequences; approximately 8% of them were counted only once. The top ten constitute 1.5% of the sample. The sample was whole blood. These receptors all come from a male donor in good health. Some clones in this sample may be carry-over from other donors' samples.

By sample fraction, this clonotype is medium-sized. CDR3 DNA: TGTGCCAGCAGTGACACTAGCGGGGGGGCCACCGGGGAGCTGTTTTTT. Protein product: CASSDTSGGATGELFF. The J gene is TRBJ2-2, the V gene TRBV6-4, with 13 bases lining up with TRBD2. V shed 2 bases and J 4 bases; nucleotides not matched to a gene: 1. The length of the CDR3 is 16 residues. Germline-derived CDR1 and CDR2 are MRHNA and SNTAGT.

The sample holds a few counts of this clonotype. The junction departs from germline at one end; a sequencing error may be responsible. CDR3 protein: CASRPSNF. CDR3 DNA sequence: TGTGCCAGCAGACCTTCGAATTTT. This sequence joins TRBV7-9 and TRBJ2-3, with unresolved D. Germline CDR1 is SEHNR and CDR2 is FQNEAQ (reference sequence). This CDR3 is built from 8 residues.

In this sample, this clonotype turned up a few times. The J gene is TRBJ1-2, the V gene TRBV27; TRBD1 might be the D (6 bases). V was cut by 4 bases and J by 5 bases, with 11 bases left in between. The CDR3 consists of 13 residues. Germline assignment: CDR1 MNHEY and CDR2 SMNVEV (reference sequence). CDR3 amino acids: CASSSGGRYGYTF. The CDR3 bases are TGTGCCAGCAGTTCCGGGGGCAGATATGGCTACACCTTC.

J is TRBJ1-4 and V is TRBV7-9, with D uncertain. The CDR3 spans 14 residues. Trimming shortened V by 0 bases and J by 4 bases, and 6 bases separated the two germline ends. Germline assignment: CDR1 SEHNR and CDR2 FQNEAQ (reference sequence). CDR3: CASSLAMGNEKLFF. The DNA of the CDR3 is TGTGCCAGCAGCTTAGCGATGGGTAATGAAAAACTGTTTTTT. Combining the CDR3 with reference TRBV7-9 and TRBJ1-4 gives the whole variable domain DTGVSQNPRHKITKRGQNVTFRCDPISEHNRLYWYRQTLGQGPEFLTYFQNEAQLEKSRLLSDRFSAERPKGSFSTLEIQRTEQGDSAMYLCASSLAMGNEKLFFGSGTQLSVL.

For this clonotype: A read error is possible here, since a much larger clone lies one base away. This chain uses TRBV12-3 or TRBV12-4 with TRBJ1-5; no firm D call. This CDR3 spans 13 amino acids. Between the trimmed V and J ends, which lost 3 bases and 7 bases, there was a span of 10 bases. The CDR3 loop is CASSLRGIQPQHF. CDR3 coding DNA: TGTGCCAGCAGTTTGAGAGGTATACAGCCCCAGCATTTT.

The V call is TRBV13, the J call TRBJ2-5, with D unresolved. CDR1 is PRHDT, CDR2 FYEKMQ, per germline (reference sequence). Trimming cost V 4 bases and J 2 bases, with 11 bases left between them. The CDR3 has 14 amino acids. CDR3: CASSSPDPQETQYF. The CDR3 coding sequence is TGTGCCAGCAGCTCACCCGACCCTCAAGAGACCCAGTACTTC.

This chain joins TRBV20-1 and TRBJ1-6, with a weak D call TRBD1 (5 bases). V dropped 3 bases and J dropped 6 bases, with 9 bases sitting between them. This CDR3 comprises 13 residues. Germline assignment: CDR1 DFQATT and CDR2 SNEGSKA (reference sequence). In DNA form, the CDR3 reads TGCAGTGCTAGCTGGGGGAGTAATTCACCCCTCCACTTT. This sequence encodes CSASWGSNSPLHF.

In its sample, this clonotype was seen many times. The CDR3 region is CASTSEGRYYGYTF. In DNA form, the CDR3 reads TGTGCCAGCACCTCCGAAGGGAGGTACTATGGCTACACCTTC. V gene TRBV12-3 or TRBV12-4 combines with J gene TRBJ1-2, with unresolved D. There are 14 residues in the CDR3. The V and J ends lost 7 bases and 3 bases respectively, with 15 bases between them.

This chain connects TRBV7-9 to TRBJ2-7, with TRBD1 matching 10 bases. This CDR3 contains 15 residues. Germline V gene sequence: CDR1 SEHNR, CDR2 FQNEAQ (reference sequence). V was pared by 4 bases and J by 4 bases, with 7 bases of the junction left unmatched. In nucleotides, the CDR3 is TGTGCCAGCAGCTCCGGGACAGGGGCATGGTACGAGCAGTACTTC. It translates to CASSSGTGAWYEQYF. Together with reference TRBV7-9 and TRBJ2-7, the CDR3 gives the full variable domain: DTGVSQNPRHKITKRGQNVTFRCDPISEHNRLYWYRQTLGQGPEFLTYFQNEAQLEKSRLLSDRFSAERPKGSFSTLEIQRTEQGDSAMYLCASSSGTGAWYEQYFGPGTRLTVT.

This clonotype was counted at least ten times. The CDR3 reads CSAGQGPLYEQYF. As DNA, the CDR3 is TGCAGTGCCGGACAGGGCCCCCTCTACGAGCAGTACTTC. The V call is TRBV20-1, the J call TRBJ2-7; 8 bases line up with TRBD1. The junction had 7 bases not matched to a gene; V was cut back by 6 bases and J by 3 bases. This CDR3 region has 13 residues. Germline CDR1 is DFQATT and CDR2 is SNEGSKA (reference sequence).

This clonotype was seen only a few times. The genes are TRBV12-3 or TRBV12-4 and TRBJ2-5; 7 positions match TRBD2. Trimming at V came to 5 bases and at J to 7 bases, leaving 10 bases not matched to a gene. The CDR3 is made up of 14 amino acids. CDR3 loop: CASSPRTSSVTQYF. The CDR3 bases are TGTGCCAGCAGTCCCCGGACTAGTTCGGTGACCCAGTACTTC.

This clonotype turned up a few times. The chain links TRBV2 to TRBJ1-1; no clear D. V shed 5 bases and J shed 6 bases, with 10 bases lying between them. The germline CDR1 and CDR2 sequences are SNHLY and FYNNEI. This CDR3 spans 12 amino acids. The CDR3 loop is CASSLSKSEAFF. The CDR3, as DNA: TGTGCCAGCAGTTTGTCAAAATCTGAAGCTTTCTTT.

V usage is TRBV19 and J usage is TRBJ2-1; D uncertain. The CDR3 is 13 residues long. V shed 4 bases and J shed 5 bases, with 9 bases lying between them. Germline CDR1 LNHDA, CDR2 SQIVND (reference sequence). The CDR3 sequence: CASSTPPDNEQFF. The CDR3, as DNA: TGTGCCAGTAGTACCCCCCCGGACAATGAGCAGTTCTTC.

This chain connects TRBV6-5 to TRBJ1-5, with 8 positions matching TRBD1. Germline lookup yields CDR1 MNHEY and CDR2 SVGAGI. The CDR3 is made up of 14 amino acids. The V and J ends lost 4 bases and 5 bases, in that order; junction bases with no gene match: 4. CDR3 in DNA: TGTGCCAGCAGTTCGTCAGGGGGCTATCAGCCCCAGCATTTT. This gives the protein CASSSSGGYQPQHF.

This sequence joins TRBV6-5 and TRBJ1-1, with D hard to call. The CDR3 runs 13 residues. Germline lookup yields CDR1 MNHEY and CDR2 SVGAGI. V gave up 0 bases and J gave up 5 bases, with 7 bases separating them. The CDR3 loop is CASSYSRRTEAFF. CDR3 DNA: TGTGCCAGCAGTTACTCGCGGAGAACTGAAGCTTTCTTT.

This clonotype was counted many times. V is TRBV27 and J is TRBJ2-5; 9 positions match TRBD2. CDR1 is MNHEY and CDR2 is SMNVEV in the germline V gene (reference sequence). The CDR3 is 19 residues long. Losses at the gene ends were 0 bases for V and 3 bases for J; bases not matched to a gene: 14. The CDR3: CASSLSPALIAGGEETQYF. CDR3 nucleotide sequence: TGTGCCAGCAGTTTATCGCCGGCGTTGATTGCGGGGGGGGAAGAGACCCAGTACTTC.

The chain recombines TRBV3-1 with TRBJ2-6; unclear D gene. V was pared by 0 bases and J by 0 bases, with 9 bases between. The V gene's germline CDR1 is LGHDT and CDR2 YNNKEL (reference sequence). CDR3 length: 17 residues. DNA of the CDR3: TGTGCCAGCAGCCAAGATCCACCTCGCTCTGGGGCCAACGTCCTGACTTTC. Translated: CASSQDPPRSGANVLTF.

V usage is TRBV10-3 and J usage is TRBJ2-3; 10 bases map to TRBD1. V dropped 5 bases and J dropped 5; count of bases not matched to a gene: 7. Germline lookup yields CDR1 ENHRY and CDR2 SYGVKD. The CDR3 contains 15 residues. The CDR3 loop is CAISSWDRGEDTQYF. CDR3 bases: TGTGCCATCAGTTCTTGGGACAGGGGTGAAGATACGCAGTATTTT.

V usage is TRBV14 and J usage is TRBJ2-7; a possible D gene is TRBD1 (6 bases). With 1 base removed from V and 0 bases from J, the gap between germline ends came to 10 bases. CDR1 and CDR2 (germline): SGHDN, FVKESK. The CDR3 has 15 residues. The CDR3, as DNA: TGTGCCAGCAGCCAAGGACGGGACACCTCCTACGAGCAGTACTTC. This sequence encodes CASSQGRDTSYEQYF.

This clonotype was counted many times. This chain uses TRBV14 with TRBJ2-5; a possible D gene is TRBD1 (6 bases). V was shortened by 2 bases and J by 4 bases, with 17 bases between the two germline ends. The CDR3 totals 16 residues. Looked up from germline, CDR1 is SGHDN and CDR2 is FVKESK. CDR3 sequence: CASSQQLRQEAETQYF. DNA for the CDR3: TGTGCCAGCAGCCAACAACTCAGACAGGAGGCAGAGACCCAGTACTTC.

V gene TRBV6-2 or TRBV6-3 combines with J gene TRBJ1-1; weak D call: TRBD1 (5 bases). The CDR3 is 14 residues long. CDR1 and CDR2 from the germline V gene are MNHEY and SVGEGT. Trimming removed 5 bases at V and 3 bases at J, with 13 bases between. The CDR3: CASSRRGRYTEAFF. The CDR3 nucleotides read TGTGCCAGCAGTCGGAGGGGCAGATACACTGAAGCTTTCTTT.

This clonotype appeared a few times. The rearrangement links TRBV6-1 to TRBJ1-5; 8 bases match TRBD1. V was pared by 6 bases and J by 2 bases, with 15 bases of the junction left unmatched. The CDR3 is 18 residues long. CDR1 is MNHNS and CDR2 is SASEGT in the germline V gene. Written as DNA, the CDR3 is TGTGCCAGCAGACCTCTACTGACAGGGGCCAACGGCAATCAGCCCCAGCATTTT. Protein: CASRPLLTGANGNQPQHF.

V usage is TRBV6-5 and J usage is TRBJ2-1; 16 bases are shared with TRBD2. The V and J ends lost 4 bases and 6 bases, in that order; junction bases with no gene match: 9. The CDR3 totals 18 residues. Germline CDR1 is MNHEY and CDR2 is SVGAGI. In DNA, the CDR3 is TGTGCCAGCAGTTCGCTACCGGGACTAGCGGGGGGGATCAATGAGCAGTTCTTC. It encodes CASSSLPGLAGGINEQFF.

This clonotype showed up just a few times. The chain has TRBV15 and TRBJ2-3, with D perhaps TRBD1 (5 bases). The CDR3 extends over 17 amino acids. Germline V gene sequence: CDR1 LNHNV, CDR2 YYDKDF (reference sequence). V lost 3 bases to trimming and J lost 1 base, with 17 bases between them. As DNA, the CDR3 is TGTGCCACCAGCAGTTTTCTGACGACAGAAGGCACAGATACGCAGTATTTT. Translating gives CATSSFLTTEGTDTQYF.

This clonotype has more than one count but fewer than ten. This rearrangement joins TRBV7-7 to TRBJ2-3; 9 bases align to TRBD2. V lost 5 bases to trimming and J lost 4 bases; unmatched junction nucleotides: 19. The CDR3 spans 19 residues. CDR1 is SSHAT, CDR2 FNYEAQ, per germline (reference sequence). In DNA form, the CDR3 reads TGTGCCAGCAGCCCCGGAGGGCGGGAGGGCCCTGGGAGCGCAGATACGCAGTATTTT. Its translation is CASSPGGREGPGSADTQYF. Full variable domain (rest looked up from reference TRBV7-7 and TRBJ2-3): GAGVSQSPRYKVTKRGQDVTLRCDPISSHATLYWYQQALGQGPEFLTYFNYEAQPDKSGLPSDRFSAERPEGSISTLTIQRTEQRDSAMYRCASSPGGREGPGSADTQYFGPGTRLTVL.

The V and J genes are TRBV27 and TRBJ1-5; 7 bases match TRBD1. Looked up from germline, CDR1 is MNHEY and CDR2 is SMNVEV (reference sequence). CDR3 size: 16 residues. The trim removed 5 bases at V and 0 bases at J, leaving 7 bases unmatched. Here the CDR3 reads CASSLRGQVSNQPQHF. As DNA, the CDR3 is TGTGCCAGCAGTCTACGAGGACAGGTTAGCAATCAGCCCCAGCATTTT.